These T cell receptor beta chains were read from a single sample in a study of T cells in Graves' hyperthyroidism and ophthalmopathy. Using its own MiXCR run on the multiplex PCR reads, TCRdb lists one record per CDR3 protein. The sample shows hundreds of thousands of distinct CDR3 sequences, 11% to 15% of them seen only once. The sequencing input was blood. Every receptor here comes from a woman in her twenties or thirties with Graves' hyperthyroidism that later progressed to Graves' ophthalmopathy. Both conserved end residues are part of each CDR3. A D gene is named only where the DNA matches it firmly. Clone size is not always given. Where it is, it says once, few, many or a class for expanded clones.

clone_size: few
d_call: .
v_call: TRBV19
j_call: TRBJ1-3
cdr3_nt: TGTGCCAGCATGGTGCCCTCTGGAAACACCATATATTTT
cdr3_aa: CASMVPSGNTIYF

clone_size: .
d_call: .
v_call: TRBV19
j_call: TRBJ1-2
cdr3_nt: TGTGCCAGTAGTATAAACAGGGAGCGGAGCTATGGCTACACCTTC
cdr3_aa: CASSINRERSYGYTF

clone_size: many
d_call: .
v_call: TRBV4-2
j_call: TRBJ1-6
cdr3_nt: TGTGCCAGCAGCCAAGGGGTCGCGGTTTCACCCCTCCACTTT
cdr3_aa: CASSQGVAVSPLHF

clone_size: .
d_call: .
v_call: TRBV28
j_call: TRBJ2-3
cdr3_nt: TGTGCCAGCAGTTTCGGGGTGATGGATACGCAGTATTTT
cdr3_aa: CASSFGVMDTQYF

clone_size: .
d_call: TRBD1
v_call: TRBV7-3
j_call: TRBJ2-1
cdr3_nt: TGTGCCAGCAGCTTATCGGGACAGGGGGCCAATGAGCAGTTCTTC
cdr3_aa: CASSLSGQGANEQFF

clone_size: many
d_call: .
v_call: TRBV28
j_call: TRBJ1-5
cdr3_nt: TGTGCCAGCATCCGATTAAAGTATAGCAATCAGCCCCAGCATTTT
cdr3_aa: CASIRLKYSNQPQHF

clone_size: many
d_call: TRBD1
v_call: TRBV7-2
j_call: TRBJ1-2
cdr3_nt: TGTGCCAGCAGCTTACCCGGGACAGGGGATCCCACTAACTATGGCTACACCTTC
cdr3_aa: CASSLPGTGDPTNYGYTF

clone_size: .
d_call: TRBD2
v_call: TRBV12-3/TRBV12-4
j_call: TRBJ2-2
cdr3_nt: TGTGCCAGCAGTTCCGCCGGGACTAGCGCCACCGGGGAGCTGTTTTTT
cdr3_aa: CASSSAGTSATGELFF

clone_size: .
d_call: .
v_call: TRBV15
j_call: TRBJ2-7
cdr3_nt: TGTGCCACCAGCAGCCGGACCTCCAGCGGGCAGTACTTC
cdr3_aa: CATSSRTSSGQYF

clone_size: many
d_call: TRBD2
v_call: TRBV12-3/TRBV12-4
j_call: TRBJ2-3
cdr3_nt: TGTGCCAGCAGTCGGACTAGCGGGGAGGGGGATACGCAGTATTTT
cdr3_aa: CASSRTSGEGDTQYF

clone_size: many
d_call: .
v_call: TRBV27
j_call: TRBJ1-1
cdr3_nt: TGTGCCAGCAGTCGCGCCTCCAGGAACACTGAAGCTTTCTTT
cdr3_aa: CASSRASRNTEAFF

clone_size: many
d_call: .
v_call: TRBV11-3
j_call: TRBJ1-1
cdr3_nt: TGTGCCAGCAGCTTTTCGGAGAGTAGGACTGAAGCTTTCTTT
cdr3_aa: CASSFSESRTEAFF

clone_size: .
d_call: TRBD1
v_call: TRBV20-1
j_call: TRBJ2-5
cdr3_nt: TGCAGTGCTAGTGAGGGGGCAGGGGAGACCCAGTACTTC
cdr3_aa: CSASEGAGETQYF

clone_size: many
d_call: TRBD2
v_call: TRBV19
j_call: TRBJ2-1
cdr3_nt: TGTGCCAGTAGTAGAGGCCTTGAGCGGGGCTACTACAATGAGCAGTTCTTC
cdr3_aa: CASSRGLERGYYNEQFF

clone_size: many
d_call: .
v_call: TRBV3-1
j_call: TRBJ2-1
cdr3_nt: TGTGCCAGCAGCCAAGAAGGAGCGAGCAATGAGCAGTTCTTC
cdr3_aa: CASSQEGASNEQFF

clone_size: few
d_call: .
v_call: TRBV6-6
j_call: TRBJ2-5
cdr3_nt: TGTGCCAGCAGTTACACCGGGGCAGAGACCCAGTACTTC
cdr3_aa: CASSYTGAETQYF

clone_size: many
d_call: .
v_call: TRBV30
j_call: TRBJ2-7
cdr3_nt: TGTGCCTGGAGTGTGCAGGGTAGCAAGCAGTACTTC
cdr3_aa: CAWSVQGSKQYF

clone_size: many
d_call: .
v_call: TRBV5-1
j_call: TRBJ2-1
cdr3_nt: TGCGCCAGCAGCTTGCGGGAGAACACTGAGCAGTTCTTC
cdr3_aa: CASSLRENTEQFF

clone_size: many
d_call: TRBD2
v_call: TRBV5-5
j_call: TRBJ2-7
cdr3_nt: TGTGCCAGCAGGTTCTCTAGCGGCTACGAGCAGTACTTC
cdr3_aa: CASRFSSGYEQYF

clone_size: .
d_call: TRBD2
v_call: TRBV4-2
j_call: TRBJ2-3
cdr3_nt: TGTGCCAGCAGCCACGCTAACTTAGCGGGAGGGGAAGATACGCAGTATTTT
cdr3_aa: CASSHANLAGGEDTQYF

clone_size: many
d_call: TRBD2
v_call: TRBV12-5
j_call: TRBJ2-1
cdr3_nt: TGTGCTAGTGGTTCGACGACTAGCGGGAGGGCCAATGAGCAGTTCTTC
cdr3_aa: CASGSTTSGRANEQFF

clone_size: few
d_call: .
v_call: TRBV18
j_call: TRBJ1-2
cdr3_nt: TGTGCCAGCTCACCACCAGGGGCCCCTAACTATGGCTACACCTTC
cdr3_aa: CASSPPGAPNYGYTF

clone_size: .
d_call: .
v_call: TRBV7-2
j_call: TRBJ2-1
cdr3_nt: TGTGCCAGCAGCTTAGAGGGCAGGGCTCGCGATGAGCAGTTCTTC
cdr3_aa: CASSLEGRARDEQFF

clone_size: .
d_call: .
v_call: TRBV5-8
j_call: TRBJ1-3
cdr3_nt: TGTGCCAGCAGCTTGGCTCGCAGGAGCTCTGGAAACACCATATATTTT
cdr3_aa: CASSLARRSSGNTIYF

clone_size: .
d_call: .
v_call: TRBV7-9
j_call: TRBJ2-1
cdr3_nt: TGTGCCAGCAGCTTAGGTGCCGCAGTCAACAATGAGCAGTTCTTC
cdr3_aa: CASSLGAAVNNEQFF

clone_size: .
d_call: TRBD2
v_call: TRBV5-4
j_call: TRBJ2-5
cdr3_nt: TGTGCCAGCAGCTTGGTAATAGGGGTGGCGGGAGCAGAGACCCAGTACTTC
cdr3_aa: CASSLVIGVAGAETQYF

clone_size: many
d_call: TRBD1
v_call: TRBV20-1
j_call: TRBJ2-1
cdr3_nt: TGCAGTGCTCAGGGGGCGGTCGACAATGAGCAGTTCTTC
cdr3_aa: CSAQGAVDNEQFF

clone_size: .
d_call: .
v_call: TRBV5-8
j_call: TRBJ2-6
cdr3_nt: TGTGCCAGCAGCCCGCAAGTTGGGGCCAACGTCCTGACTTTC
cdr3_aa: CASSPQVGANVLTF

clone_size: many
d_call: .
v_call: TRBV7-8
j_call: TRBJ2-1
cdr3_nt: TGTGCCAGCAGCTTAGTCCAGGGAAGTGAGCAGTTCTTC
cdr3_aa: CASSLVQGSEQFF

clone_size: many
d_call: TRBD1
v_call: TRBV4-3
j_call: TRBJ1-2
cdr3_nt: TGCGCCAGCAGCCCGACCGACAGGGGGCATAACTATGGCTACACCTTC
cdr3_aa: CASSPTDRGHNYGYTF

clone_size: many
d_call: .
v_call: TRBV2
j_call: TRBJ2-5
cdr3_nt: TGTGCCAGCAGTCCCGGGAGAGAGACCCAGTACTTC
cdr3_aa: CASSPGRETQYF

clone_size: many
d_call: TRBD2
v_call: TRBV7-7
j_call: TRBJ2-3
cdr3_nt: TGTGCTAGCAGCTTAGCGGCGGCTAGCGGGATTGGTAGTGCTACGCAGTATTTT
cdr3_aa: CASSLAAASGIGSATQYF

clone_size: many
d_call: TRBD1
v_call: TRBV11-1
j_call: TRBJ1-1
cdr3_nt: TGTGCCAGCAGTCACAGGGGGAACACTGAAGCTTTCTTT
cdr3_aa: CASSHRGNTEAFF

clone_size: many
d_call: .
v_call: TRBV7-2
j_call: TRBJ2-4
cdr3_nt: TGTGCCAGCAGCTTCCTATATGATAAAGCCAAAAACATTCAGTACTTC
cdr3_aa: CASSFLYDKAKNIQYF

clone_size: .
d_call: .
v_call: TRBV2
j_call: TRBJ2-3
cdr3_nt: TGTGCCAGCAGCGTCGCTAGTGTATTAAGGGTTTTACCAGATACGCAGTATTTT
cdr3_aa: CASSVASVLRVLPDTQYF